This TCR beta chain comes out of a study of cytomegalovirus exposure and HLA in healthy donors. At the level of the study: Previous work identified 117 million unique TCR beta sequences from roughly 170 million T cells. Most genotyped donors, over 70% of about 430, had Caucasian-associated genetic ancestry.

Study observations and caveats: There were three CMV-associated chains whose specificity for CMV antigens was confirmed in vitro.

A note on this clone: Its antigen is currently unknown.

The PCR contained 60 Vbeta and 13 Jbeta primers. TCRdb's table, derived via immunoSEQ multiplex PCR, lists solely in-frame clones and lacks some. The table shows 160,000 or so clones, with roughly 89% occurring only once. V was pared by 7 bases and J by 3 bases, with 9 bases between. The length of the CDR3 is 12 residues. CDR1 LNHDA and CDR2 SQIVND come from the germline V gene (reference sequence). The gene calls are TRBV19 and TRBJ1-1; no definite D call. Material for sequencing was PBMCs. The receptor's source is a woman in her 30s in good health and CMV-seronegative. In nucleotides, the CDR3 is TGTGCCAGTACGGGAAGAGACACTGAAGCTTTCTTT. Translation gives CASTGRDTEAFF.